What follows is one T cell receptor beta chain and its context. Study members were between about 18 and 100 years old and lived in around 24 US regions. In assigning cohorts, the study relied on participant-reported clinical history. In the source study's methods: Researchers report that nucleated cell counts were estimated from reference gene primer amplification. TCRdb's table, derived via immunoSEQ multiplex PCR, lists solely in-frame clones and lacks some. The V and J calls and clone size are taken from that table; D and trimming were inferred from the DNA. The table has 150,000 to 200,000 clones, 76% seen once. With 2 bases clipped from V and 2 bases from J, the junction kept 6 bases outside the gene matches. The germline V gene encodes CDR1 SGHRS and CDR2 YFSETQ. CDR3 size: 17 residues. The sample originates from a study of blood T cell repertoires in COVID-19. Study-level information: The samples span acute and convalescent COVID-19 from the United States, Italy and Spain.

This sequence joins TRBV5-1 and TRBJ1-3; 11 bases are a match to TRBD1. This sequence originates from a woman in her 50s with acute COVID-19. The material sequenced was PBMCs or T cells enriched from blood (not recorded which). The CDR3 coding sequence is TGCGCCAGCAGCTTAACACCGGGACAGGGGGCTGGAAACACCATATATTTT. It codes for CASSLTPGQGAGNTIYF.